The 22 T cell receptor beta chains reported below all come from one sample, sequenced in a study of human T cells and chemical hapten exposure. Time point noted: patch test 1, 2 weeks after DPC sensitization. The treatment denotes: therapeutic diphenylcyclopropenone sensitization with weekly scalp DPC. Unseparated into fractions, whole blood served as the source from which total RNA was extracted. Each CDR3 protein is one row after TCRdb ran MiXCR on the RACE reads. In the table there are tens of thousands of distinct CDR3 sequences, about 11% of which are singletons. The sequenced sample was whole blood, obtained in connection with sensitization to the hapten diphenylcyclopropenone (DPC). The origin of the receptors is a woman aged 35 to 49 with alopecia areata. Some clones in this sample may be carry-over from other donors' samples.

The chain recombines TRBV30 with TRBJ1-2; D not resolved. The V end was cut by 3 bases, the J end by 2 bases, with 7 bases between. The CDR3 extends over 12 amino acids. The germline V gene encodes CDR1 GTSNPN and CDR2 SVGIG (reference sequence). This CDR3 is CAWRTTNYGYTF. CDR3 DNA sequence: TGTGCCTGGAGAACGACAAACTATGGCTACACCTTC.

This clonotype has a count of ten or more. The chain employs TRBV2 and TRBJ2-3; D uncertain. The CDR3 contains 11 residues. The germline CDR1 and CDR2 sequences are SNHLY and FYNNEI. Trimming removed 6 bases at V and 5 bases at J, with 6 bases between. CDR3 nucleotides: TGTGCCAGCAGACTCGGAGATACGCAGTATTTT. Translating gives CASRLGDTQYF.

The genes are TRBV5-1 and TRBJ1-1; D uncertain. Looked up from germline, CDR1 is SGHRS and CDR2 is YFSETQ. The germline V and J ends were trimmed by 0 bases and 2 bases, with 8 bases remaining between them. The CDR3 runs to 14 residues. CDR3 nucleotides: TGCGCCAGCAGCTTGGAAAGGGTTAACACTGAAGCTTTCTTT. Its translation is CASSLERVNTEAFF.

This clonotype has a count of ten or more. V is TRBV11-2 and J is TRBJ2-5, with no clear D. The CDR3 contains 12 residues. Germline CDR1 reads SGHAT; CDR2 reads FQNNGV. V dropped 0 bases and J dropped 5 bases, with 4 bases sitting between them. CDR3 in amino acids: CASSLEGETQYF. The CDR3 DNA is TGTGCCAGCAGCTTAGAGGGCGAGACCCAGTACTTC.

This clonotype was recorded at least ten times. The V and J genes are TRBV28 and TRBJ1-3, with a tentative D call TRBD1 (6 bases). The V gene lost 7 bases and the J gene lost 0 bases, with 19 bases spanning the gap. The germline CDR1 and CDR2 sequences are MDHEN and SYDVKM. This CDR3 has 17 amino acids. CDR3 protein: CASIPLGAGGSGNTIYF. CDR3 bases: TGTGCCAGCATTCCTTTGGGGGCCGGGGGCTCTGGAAACACCATATATTTT.

Comments on this clonotype: It may be a read error: a sequence one base away is much more abundant. The chain joins TRBV28 to TRBJ1-5; no clear D. The CDR3 length is 11 residues. Trimming took 2 bases from V and 4 from J, leaving 0 bases between them. The germline V gene encodes CDR1 MDHEN and CDR2 SYDVKM. DNA of the CDR3: TGTGCCAGCAGTTTAAATCAGCCCCAGCATTTT. Protein sequence: CASSLNQPQHF.

This clonotype was recorded at least ten times. The genes are TRBV11-2 and TRBJ1-5; no definite D call. Germline CDR1 is SGHAT and CDR2 is FQNNGV. This CDR3 is 16 amino acids long. Deletions cut 0 bases from V and 1 base from J, with 10 bases between. DNA for the CDR3: TGTGCCAGCAGCTTAGACTCCCCTGGCAGCAATCAGCCCCAGCATTTT. This sequence encodes CASSLDSPGSNQPQHF.

The chain recombines TRBV7-2 with TRBJ2-1, with 7 bases fitting TRBD1. J gave up 3 bases and V 3 bases, and 11 bases lay outside the gene matches. From germline, CDR1 is SGHTA and CDR2 FQGNSA. This CDR3 region has 17 residues. The CDR3 sequence: CASSFLTGTAVYNEQFF. As DNA, the CDR3 is TGTGCCAGCAGCTTTTTGACCGGGACAGCGGTCTACAATGAGCAGTTCTTC.

The V gene is TRBV7-2, the J gene TRBJ1-1; 8 nucleotides align to TRBD1. V was pared by 5 bases and J by 0 bases, with 11 bases of the junction left unmatched. Germline CDR1 reads SGHTA; CDR2 reads FQGNSA. The CDR3 consists of 17 residues. The CDR3 reads CASSPTGQGRVNTEAFF. The CDR3 DNA sequence: TGTGCCAGCAGCCCCACCGGACAGGGAAGGGTGAACACTGAAGCTTTCTTT.

This clonotype was seen more than once but under ten times. V and J are TRBV7-2 and TRBJ2-2, with 9 positions matching TRBD1. J gave up 2 bases and V 3 bases, and 4 bases lay outside the gene matches. Germline V gene data show CDR1 as SGHTA and CDR2 as FQGNSA. The CDR3 sequence is 16 residues long. In DNA, the CDR3 is TGTGCCAGCAGCTTGATGGACAGGGGAAACACCGGGGAGCTGTTTTTT. Translated, it gives CASSLMDRGNTGELFF.

This clonotype showed up many times. This chain uses TRBV6-6 with TRBJ1-5; D not resolved. V was cut by 2 bases and J by 0 bases, with 2 bases left in between. CDR3 size: 13 residues. CDR1 is MNHNY, CDR2 SVGAGI, per germline (reference sequence). CDR3 sequence: CASSYNSNQPQHF. Written as DNA, the CDR3 is TGTGCCAGCAGTTACAATAGCAATCAGCCCCAGCATTTT.

This clonotype has a handful of counts. This chain links TRBV19 with TRBJ1-4, with D maybe TRBD1 (6 bases). CDR1 is LNHDA and CDR2 is SQIVND in the germline V gene (reference sequence). V shed 4 bases and J shed 6 bases, with 9 bases lying between them. The length of the CDR3 is 13 residues. The chain's CDR3 is CASSTTGYEKLFF. In nucleotides, the CDR3 is TGTGCCAGTAGTACGACAGGATATGAAAAACTGTTTTTT.

V gene TRBV20-1 combines with J gene TRBJ2-3; D unclear. Per the germline V gene, CDR1 is DFQATT and CDR2 is SNEGSKA (reference sequence). The CDR3 has 14 amino acids. The V and J ends lost 5 bases and 3 bases respectively, with 15 bases between them. The CDR3 sequence is CSADGSEQTDTQYF. In nucleotides, the CDR3 is TGCAGTGCTGATGGTAGTGAGCAAACAGATACGCAGTATTTT.

This clonotype has more than one count but fewer than ten. The V gene is TRBV6-5, the J gene TRBJ1-1, with D unclear. Trimming left V 6 bases short and J 2 bases short, with 16 bases between. The CDR3 has 15 residues. The germline gives CDR1 MNHEY, CDR2 SVGAGI. The CDR3, as DNA: TGTGCCAGCAGCCCCCCCGGCGCGCCAAACACTGAAGCTTTCTTT. It codes for CASSPPGAPNTEAFF.

This clonotype showed up just a few times. The J gene is TRBJ2-3, the V gene TRBV6-2 or TRBV6-3, with D possibly matching TRBD2 (6 bases). The germline V and J ends were trimmed by 6 bases and 2 bases, with 24 bases remaining between them. CDR1 is MNHEY and CDR2 is SVGEGT in the germline V gene. The CDR3 length is 18 residues. The CDR3 bases are TGTGCCAGCAGCCAAGGACCGGGGGTACGATCCATCACAGATACGCAGTATTTT. The encoded protein is CASSQGPGVRSITDTQYF.

The chain combines TRBV4-1 with TRBJ2-1, with TRBD2 matching 9 bases. The germline V gene encodes CDR1 MGHRA and CDR2 YSYEKL. Trimming removed 0 bases from V and 9 bases from J; junction bases left unmatched: 6. This CDR3 comprises 15 residues. This CDR3 reads CASSQDSSGTFEQFF. The CDR3 nucleotides read TGCGCCAGCAGCCAAGATTCTAGCGGGACCTTTGAGCAGTTCTTC.

The chain joins TRBV7-2 to TRBJ2-1, with TRBD1 identical over 8 bases. The CDR3 length is 12 residues. V shed 5 bases, J shed 15 bases, and the junction held 9 bases outside the gene matches. The germline gives CDR1 SGHTA, CDR2 FQGNSA. The CDR3 coding sequence is TGTGCCAGCAGCACCTCGACAGGGGTTAGGTTCTTC. Its protein is CASSTSTGVRFF.

This clonotype has a handful of counts. The CDR3 is CSASETDFRTYEQYF. CDR3 in DNA: TGCAGTGCTAGCGAGACTGACTTTCGGACCTACGAGCAGTACTTC. The chain employs TRBV20-1 and TRBJ2-7; the D is unclear. CDR3 size: 15 residues. V was pared by 3 bases and J by 2 bases, with 17 bases between. Germline V lookup: CDR1 DFQATT, CDR2 SNEGSKA (reference sequence).

The V call is TRBV7-6, the J call TRBJ2-1; D not certain. CDR1 is SGHVS, CDR2 FNYEAQ, per germline. Trimming shortened V by 2 bases and J by 4 bases, and 3 bases separated the two germline ends. This CDR3 is 12 amino acids long. The CDR3 nucleotides read TGTGCCAGCAGCTTAAATTACAATGAGCAGTTCTTC. Its translation: CASSLNYNEQFF.

The sample holds many counts of this clonotype. This chain joins TRBV28 and TRBJ2-1; 8 nucleotides agree with TRBD2. CDR1 and CDR2 from the germline V gene are MDHEN and SYDVKM. The junction had 4 bases not matched to a gene; V was cut back by 10 bases and J by 2 bases. The CDR3 sequence is 13 residues long. The CDR3 DNA follows: TGTGCCACAGGAGCGGGGGCCTACAATGAGCAGTTCTTC. Its protein is CATGAGAYNEQFF. The full variable domain, its missing parts supplied by reference TRBV28 and TRBJ2-1, is DVKVTQSSRYLVKRTGEKVFLECVQDMDHENMFWYRQDPGLGLRLIYFSYDVKMKEKGDIPEGYSVSREKKERFSLILESASTNQTSMYLCATGAGAYNEQFFGPGTRLTVL.

This chain connects TRBV5-1 to TRBJ1-5, with D hard to call. V was trimmed by 0 bases and J by 7 bases, leaving 14 bases between them. The V gene's germline CDR1 is SGHRS and CDR2 YFSETQ. The CDR3 contains 15 residues. In nucleotides, the CDR3 is TGCGCCAGCAGCTTGGACGGGAGGGCCGGCCAGCCCCAGCATTTT. Translation gives CASSLDGRAGQPQHF.

The chain has TRBV21-1 and TRBJ2-5; no DNA check was done on the table's D call, TRBD1. TRBV21-1 is a pseudogene locus. The CDR3 covers 14 residues. The CDR3 loop reads CASGQTGFQETQYF. The CDR3 region has the DNA TGTGCCAGCGGACAGACAGGGTTCCAAGAGACCCAGTACTTC.